These 22 T cell receptor beta chains originate from one sample sequenced in a study of long-term antiretroviral therapy in people with HIV. The authors ran the immunoSEQ assay, v3.0, at survey level. Sequencing was performed with immunoSEQ multiplex PCR; in TCRdb, only in-frame clones are kept and a portion is missing. This repertoire shows 30,000 to 40,000 clones, 65% to 80% found once; its top ten account for roughly 6.6%. Sequencing was performed on unsorted PBMCs, taken 2 years after starting antiretroviral therapy. The receptor set was obtained from a woman between 50 and 59 years old with HIV.

The chain couples TRBV30 to TRBJ1-1, with 8 bases lining up with TRBD1. CDR3 size: 15 residues. Germline loops: CDR1 GTSNPN, CDR2 SVGIG (reference sequence). Germline trimming cut 7 bases from V and 3 bases from J; bases unmatched to any gene: 13. CDR3: CASSFTGGWYTEAFF. CDR3 nucleotide sequence: TGTGCCTCTTCGTTTACAGGGGGGTGGTACACTGAAGCTTTCTTT.

The chain employs TRBV6-5 and TRBJ1-1; D is unclear. The CDR3 contains 12 residues. The germline CDR1 and CDR2 sequences are MNHEY and SVGAGI. V was cut by 8 bases and J by 1 base, with 8 bases left in between. The DNA for the CDR3 is TGTGCCAGCGGAAATTGGAACACTGAAGCTTTCTTT. It translates to CASGNWNTEAFF.

The CDR3 reads CASGLVYGTGYSMTEAFF. The CDR3 bases are TGTGCTAGTGGTTTGGTATACGGGACAGGGTATTCGATGACTGAAGCTTTCTTT. This chain uses TRBV12-5 with TRBJ1-1; the match to TRBD1 covers 9 bases. CDR1 is LGHNT and CDR2 is FRNRAP in the germline V gene. The J segment lost 5 bases and the V segment lost 0 bases, leaving 13 bases of the junction unmatched. The CDR3 loop spans 18 amino acids.

The chain joins TRBV5-6 to TRBJ1-6; D gene unclear. This CDR3 is built from 17 residues. Germline assignment: CDR1 SGHDT and CDR2 YYEEEE. V lost 2 bases and J 7 bases, leaving 19 bases between the germline ends. For the CDR3, the DNA is TGTGCCAGCAGCTTCTTGCACCGTTCCCCTGAAAATTCACCCCTCCACTTT. It specifies CASSFLHRSPENSPLHF.

The chain uses TRBV27 and TRBJ1-6; D call uncertain. The CDR3 extends over 15 amino acids. Germline CDR1 and CDR2: MNHEY and SMNVEV (reference sequence). The V and J ends lost 8 bases and 0 bases respectively, with 11 bases between them. CDR3 sequence reads: CASFSLGSYNSPLHF. CDR3 in DNA: TGTGCCAGCTTCTCTCTGGGCTCCTATAATTCACCCCTCCACTTT.

The chain recombines TRBV18 with TRBJ2-6, with a possible D match to TRBD1 (8 bases). This CDR3 is built from 17 residues. The germline V gene encodes CDR1 KGHSH and CDR2 LQKENI. V dropped 6 bases and J dropped 0 bases, with 15 bases sitting between them. The CDR3 loop reads CASSGGTGASGANVLTF. The CDR3 bases are TGTGCCAGCTCGGGAGGGACAGGAGCCTCTGGGGCCAACGTCCTGACTTTC. Full variable domain (missing parts from reference TRBV18 and TRBJ2-6): NAGVMQNPRHLVRRRGQEARLRCSPMKGHSHVYWYRQLPEEGLKFMVYLQKENIIDESGMPKERFSAEFPKEGPSILRIQQVVRGDSAAYFCASSGGTGASGANVLTFGAGSRLTVL.

The chain's CDR3 is CASSISRPSSYNEQFF. In nucleotides, the CDR3 is TGTGCCAGTAGTATTAGCAGGCCAAGCTCCTACAATGAGCAGTTCTTC. This chain uses TRBV19 with TRBJ2-1; D uncertain. Germline loops: CDR1 LNHDA, CDR2 SQIVND (reference sequence). The germline V and J ends were trimmed by 3 bases and 0 bases, with 12 bases remaining between them. This CDR3 contains 16 residues.

The J gene is TRBJ1-3, the V gene TRBV27; D uncertain. V was cut by 6 bases and J by 4 bases, with 10 bases left in between. Germline-derived CDR1 and CDR2 are MNHEY and SMNVEV (reference sequence). This CDR3 is built from 13 residues. This CDR3 reads CASSPFIGNTIYF. In nucleotides, the CDR3 is TGTGCCAGCAGCCCATTCATCGGAAACACCATATATTTT.

A few counts support this clone. The chain links TRBV7-9 to TRBJ1-4; D is unresolved. This CDR3 contains 17 residues. The V gene's germline CDR1 is SEHNR and CDR2 FQNEAQ (reference sequence). V was cut by 5 bases and J by 0 bases, with 16 bases left in between. The CDR3 coding sequence is TGTGCCAGCAGCCACGACGTCAGCTATACAACTAATGAAAAACTGTTTTTT. Protein sequence: CASSHDVSYTTNEKLFF.

This clone appeared a few times. V gene TRBV7-2 combines with J gene TRBJ1-6, with TRBD1 identical over 8 bases. The germline V gene has CDR1 SGHTA and CDR2 FQGNSA. CDR3 length: 14 residues. With V trimmed by 7 bases and J by 10 bases, 9 bases remained unmatched. The CDR3 here is CASNAGGALSPLHF. The CDR3 bases are TGTGCCAGCAACGCAGGGGGCGCTTTATCACCCCTCCACTTT.

The V gene is TRBV30, the J gene TRBJ1-4; no reliable D call. In germline, CDR1 is GTSNPN, CDR2 SVGIG (reference sequence). The ends were cut back, 3 bases at V and 8 bases at J, with 16 bases in the middle. This CDR3 comprises 14 residues. DNA of the CDR3: TGTGCCTGGAGGAGGCAAGTCCCAAACGAAAAACTGTTTTTT. Translation gives CAWRRQVPNEKLFF. Combining the CDR3 with reference TRBV30 and TRBJ1-4 gives the whole variable domain SQTIHQWPATLVQPVGSPLSLECTVEGTSNPNLYWYRQAAGRGLQLLFYSVGIGQISSEVPQNLSASRPQDRQFILSSKKLLLSDSGFYLCAWRRQVPNEKLFFGSGTQLSVL.

The V and J genes are TRBV5-1 and TRBJ1-4; weak D call: TRBD1 (5 bases). CDR1 is SGHRS and CDR2 is YFSETQ in the germline V gene. The CDR3 covers 15 residues. V lost 5 bases, J lost 4 bases, and 15 bases lay in between. The CDR3 loop is CASSPNWGGNEKLFF. In nucleotides, the CDR3 is TGCGCCAGCAGTCCTAATTGGGGGGGTAATGAAAAACTGTTTTTT.

This sequence joins TRBV9 and TRBJ2-5; D may match TRBD1 or TRBD2 (6 bases each). The germline V gene encodes CDR1 SGDLS and CDR2 YYNGEE. V lost 3 bases, J lost 0 bases, and 24 bases lay in between. This CDR3 is 19 amino acids long. CDR3 region: CASSAPGVWAGTHQETQYF. CDR3 bases: TGTGCCAGCAGCGCCCCTGGGGTTTGGGCGGGGACACACCAAGAGACCCAGTACTTC.

The V call is TRBV30, the J call TRBJ2-2, with no clear D. The CDR3 loop spans 13 amino acids. V lost 2 bases and J lost 6, with 10 bases in between. Looked up from germline, CDR1 is GTSNPN and CDR2 is SVGIG (reference sequence). The CDR3 spells CAWSKVGPGELFF. DNA for the CDR3: TGTGCCTGGAGTAAGGTCGGGCCCGGGGAGCTGTTTTTT.

The rearrangement uses TRBV7-2 and TRBJ1-2, with D uncertain. Trimming cost V 1 base and J 2 bases, with 5 bases left between them. CDR1 is SGHTA, CDR2 FQGNSA, per germline. This CDR3 region has 13 residues. The CDR3 spells CASSLDGNYGYTF. DNA for the CDR3: TGTGCCAGCAGCTTAGACGGCAACTATGGCTACACCTTC.

This sequence joins TRBV7-8 and TRBJ1-2, with 7 bases that match TRBD1. The trim removed 5 bases at V and 4 bases at J, leaving 4 bases unmatched. The CDR3 totals 13 residues. Germline loops: CDR1 SGHVS, CDR2 FQNEAQ. CDR3 nucleotide sequence: TGTGCCAGCAGCCTGGACAGGATCTATGGCTACACCTTC. Its translation is CASSLDRIYGYTF.

V is TRBV2 and J is TRBJ2-5; a possible D gene is TRBD1 (5 bases). Germline CDR1 SNHLY, CDR2 FYNNEI. This CDR3 region has 15 residues. V was shortened by 8 bases and J by 4 bases, with 20 bases between the two germline ends. The CDR3 loop reads CASQMSRRVGETQYF. Written as DNA, the CDR3 is TGTGCCAGCCAAATGAGTCGCAGGGTGGGAGAGACCCAGTACTTC.

V gene TRBV27 combines with J gene TRBJ2-7, with 8 bases fitting TRBD2. The CDR3 sequence is 15 residues long. The trim removed 7 bases at V and 4 bases at J, leaving 12 bases unmatched. Per germline, CDR1 MNHEY and CDR2 SMNVEV (reference sequence). The CDR3 protein is CASKLIAGGHYEQYF. The CDR3 nucleotides read TGTGCCAGCAAATTAATCGCGGGGGGCCATTACGAGCAGTACTTC.

The chain joins TRBV5-5 to TRBJ2-7; TRBD1 matches 9 bases. V shed 0 bases, J shed 6 bases, and the junction held 13 bases outside the gene matches. The germline V gene encodes CDR1 SGHKS and CDR2 YYEKEE (reference sequence). The CDR3 spans 17 residues. CDR3 residues: CASSLASGQGNLVEQYF. The CDR3 DNA follows: TGTGCCAGCAGCTTGGCCTCGGGACAGGGTAATCTAGTCGAGCAGTACTTC. Based on the CDR3 plus reference TRBV5-5 and TRBJ2-7, the full variable domain is DAGVTQSPTHLIKTRGQQVTLRCSPISGHKSVSWYQQVLGQGPQFIFQYYEKEERGRGNFPDRFSARQFPNYSSELNVNALLLGDSALYLCASSLASGQGNLVEQYFGPGTRLTVT.

The chain couples TRBV7-3 to TRBJ2-3; no definite D call. This CDR3 is built from 12 residues. Germline V lookup: CDR1 SGHTA, CDR2 FQGTGA. Trimming removed 1 base at V and 6 bases at J, with 5 bases between. CDR3 residues: CASSLNGDTQYF. The CDR3 coding sequence is TGTGCCAGCAGCTTAAACGGGGATACGCAGTATTTT.

The chain recombines TRBV29-1 with TRBJ1-2, with no clear D. There are 14 residues in the CDR3. Germline V CDR1 and CDR2: SQVTM, ANQGSEA. Trimming pared 6 bases from V and 4 bases from J, leaving 18 bases between. The CDR3 loop reads CSVPNWLGGYGYTF. CDR3 bases: TGCAGCGTGCCCAATTGGTTGGGTGGCTATGGCTACACCTTC. The full variable domain, in which reference TRBV29-1 and TRBJ1-2 provide the parts outside the CDR3, is SAVISQKPSRDICQRGTSLTIQCQVDSQVTMMFWYRQQPGQSLTLIATANQGSEATYESGFVIDKFPISRPNLTFSTLTVSNMSPEDSSIYLCSVPNWLGGYGYTFGSGTRLTVV.

V is TRBV11-2 and J is TRBJ1-4; D is ambiguous. The length of the CDR3 is 13 residues. V shed 1 base and J shed 13 bases, with 13 bases lying between them. Germline loops: CDR1 SGHAT, CDR2 FQNNGV. The CDR3 reads CASSLASQLGLFF. The CDR3 DNA follows: TGTGCCAGCAGCTTAGCTTCACAACTCGGACTGTTTTTT.